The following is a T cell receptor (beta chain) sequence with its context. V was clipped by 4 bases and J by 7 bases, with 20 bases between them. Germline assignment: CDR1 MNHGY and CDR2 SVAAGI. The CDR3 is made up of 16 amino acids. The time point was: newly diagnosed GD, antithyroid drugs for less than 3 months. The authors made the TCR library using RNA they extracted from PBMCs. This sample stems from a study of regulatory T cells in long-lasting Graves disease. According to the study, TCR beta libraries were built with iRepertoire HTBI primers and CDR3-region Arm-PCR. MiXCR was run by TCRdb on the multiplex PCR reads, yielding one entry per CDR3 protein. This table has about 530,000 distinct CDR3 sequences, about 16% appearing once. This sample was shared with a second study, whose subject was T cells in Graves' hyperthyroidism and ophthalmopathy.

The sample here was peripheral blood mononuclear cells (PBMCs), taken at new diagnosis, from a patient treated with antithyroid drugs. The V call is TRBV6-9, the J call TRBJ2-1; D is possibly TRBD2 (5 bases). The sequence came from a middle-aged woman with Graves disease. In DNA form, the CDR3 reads TGTGCCAGCAGTTCCCTAGGACTGTTGGGCGAAAATGAGCAGTTCTTC. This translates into CASSSLGLLGENEQFF.